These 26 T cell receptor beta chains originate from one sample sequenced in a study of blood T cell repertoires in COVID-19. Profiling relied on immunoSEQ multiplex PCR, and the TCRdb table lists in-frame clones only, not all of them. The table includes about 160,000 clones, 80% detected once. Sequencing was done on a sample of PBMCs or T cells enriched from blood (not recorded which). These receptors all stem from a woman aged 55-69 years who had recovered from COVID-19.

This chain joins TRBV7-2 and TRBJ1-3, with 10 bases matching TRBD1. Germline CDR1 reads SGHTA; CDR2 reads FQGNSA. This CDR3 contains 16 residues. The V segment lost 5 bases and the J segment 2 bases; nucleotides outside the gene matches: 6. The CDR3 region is CASSPRQGATGNTIYF. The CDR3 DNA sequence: TGTGCCAGCAGCCCAAGACAGGGGGCGACTGGAAACACCATATATTTT.

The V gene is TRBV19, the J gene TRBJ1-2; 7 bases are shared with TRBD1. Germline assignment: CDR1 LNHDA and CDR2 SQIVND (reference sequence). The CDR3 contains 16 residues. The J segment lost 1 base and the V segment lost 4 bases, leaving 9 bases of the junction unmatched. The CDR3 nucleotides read TGTGCCAGTAGTAGGGGGACAGCCGTTAATAACTATGGCTACACCTTC. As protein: CASSRGTAVNNYGYTF.

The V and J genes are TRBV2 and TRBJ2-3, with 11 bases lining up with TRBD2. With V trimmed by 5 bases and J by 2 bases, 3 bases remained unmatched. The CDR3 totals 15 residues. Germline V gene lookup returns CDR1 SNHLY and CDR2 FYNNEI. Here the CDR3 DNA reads TGTGCCAGCAGTAGGACTAGCGGGCCCACAGATACGCAGTATTTT. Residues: CASSRTSGPTDTQYF.

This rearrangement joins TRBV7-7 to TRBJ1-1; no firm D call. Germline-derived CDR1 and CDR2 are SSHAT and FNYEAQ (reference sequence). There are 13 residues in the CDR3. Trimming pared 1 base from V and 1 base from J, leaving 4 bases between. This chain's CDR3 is CASSLGQNTEAFF. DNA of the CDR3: TGTGCCAGCAGCTTAGGACAGAACACTGAAGCTTTCTTT.

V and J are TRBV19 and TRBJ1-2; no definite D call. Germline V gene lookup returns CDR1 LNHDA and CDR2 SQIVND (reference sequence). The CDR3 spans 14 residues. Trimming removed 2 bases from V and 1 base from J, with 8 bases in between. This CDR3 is CASSIQAINYGYTF. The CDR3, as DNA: TGTGCCAGTAGTATACAGGCTATTAACTATGGCTACACCTTC.

This CDR3 reads CASSLGQGRGYTF. For the CDR3, the DNA is TGCGCCAGCAGCTTGGGACAGGGTCGGGGCTACACCTTC. V usage is TRBV5-1 and J usage is TRBJ1-2; the match to TRBD1 covers 7 bases. Germline loops: CDR1 SGHRS, CDR2 YFSETQ. V dropped 0 bases and J dropped 8; count of bases not matched to a gene: 4. The CDR3 runs 13 residues.

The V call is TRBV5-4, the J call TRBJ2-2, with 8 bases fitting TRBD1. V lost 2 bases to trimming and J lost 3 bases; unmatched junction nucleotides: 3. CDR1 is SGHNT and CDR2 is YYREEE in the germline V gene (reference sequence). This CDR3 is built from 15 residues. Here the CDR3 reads CASSFRQGYTGELFF. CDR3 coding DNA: TGTGCCAGCAGCTTTCGACAGGGGTACACCGGGGAGCTGTTTTTT.

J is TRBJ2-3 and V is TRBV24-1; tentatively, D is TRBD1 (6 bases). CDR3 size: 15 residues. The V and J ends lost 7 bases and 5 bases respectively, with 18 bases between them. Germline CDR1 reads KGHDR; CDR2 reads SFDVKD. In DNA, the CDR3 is TGTGCCACCAGCCCCGGGCAGGGGTGGGAAGATACGCAGTATTTT. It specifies CATSPGQGWEDTQYF.

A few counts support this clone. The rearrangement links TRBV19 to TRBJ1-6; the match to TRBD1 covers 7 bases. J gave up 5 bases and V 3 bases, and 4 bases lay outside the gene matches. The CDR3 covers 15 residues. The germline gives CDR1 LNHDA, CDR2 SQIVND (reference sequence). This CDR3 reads CASSIRQGNNSPLHF. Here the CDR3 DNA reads TGTGCCAGTAGTATCCGACAGGGAAATAATTCACCCCTCCACTTT.

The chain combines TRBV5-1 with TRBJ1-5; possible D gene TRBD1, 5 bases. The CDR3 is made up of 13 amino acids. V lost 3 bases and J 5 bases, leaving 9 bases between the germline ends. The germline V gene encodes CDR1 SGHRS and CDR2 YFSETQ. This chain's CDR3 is CASSYGGDQPQHF. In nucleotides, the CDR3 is TGCGCCAGCAGCTACGGGGGGGATCAGCCCCAGCATTTT.

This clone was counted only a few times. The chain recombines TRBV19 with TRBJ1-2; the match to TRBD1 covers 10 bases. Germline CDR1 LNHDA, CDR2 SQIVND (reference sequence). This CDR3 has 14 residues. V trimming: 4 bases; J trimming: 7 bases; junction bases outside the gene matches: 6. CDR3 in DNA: TGTGCCAGTAGTAGACCGGGACAGGGGTCTGGCTACACCTTC. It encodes CASSRPGQGSGYTF.

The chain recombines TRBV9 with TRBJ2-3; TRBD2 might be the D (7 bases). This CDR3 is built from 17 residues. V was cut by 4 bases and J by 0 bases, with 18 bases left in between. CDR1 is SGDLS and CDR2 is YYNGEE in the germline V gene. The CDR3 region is CASSPSSEGGSTDTQYF. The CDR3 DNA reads TGTGCCAGCAGCCCCTCATCGGAGGGGGGGAGCACAGATACGCAGTATTTT.

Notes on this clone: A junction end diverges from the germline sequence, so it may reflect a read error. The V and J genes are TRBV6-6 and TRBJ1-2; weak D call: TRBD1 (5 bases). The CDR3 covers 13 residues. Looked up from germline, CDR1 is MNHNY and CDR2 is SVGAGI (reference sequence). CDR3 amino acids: CASSSQGLLGYTF. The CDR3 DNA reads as TGTGCTAGCAGTTCGCAGGGCCTCCTAGGCTACACCTTC.

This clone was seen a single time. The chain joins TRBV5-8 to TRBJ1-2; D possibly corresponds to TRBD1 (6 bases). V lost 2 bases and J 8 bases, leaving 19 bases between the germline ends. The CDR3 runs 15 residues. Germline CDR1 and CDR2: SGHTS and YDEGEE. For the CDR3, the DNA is TGTGCCAGCAGCTTAACAGGGAAGGGGGTCGAAGGCTACACCTTC. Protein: CASSLTGKGVEGYTF.

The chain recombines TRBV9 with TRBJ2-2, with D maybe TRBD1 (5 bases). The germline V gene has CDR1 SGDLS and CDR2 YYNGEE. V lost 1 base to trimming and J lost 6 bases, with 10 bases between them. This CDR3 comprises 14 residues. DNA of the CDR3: TGTGCCAGCAGCGTAAAGGGGCAGGCCGGGGAGCTGTTTTTT. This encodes CASSVKGQAGELFF.

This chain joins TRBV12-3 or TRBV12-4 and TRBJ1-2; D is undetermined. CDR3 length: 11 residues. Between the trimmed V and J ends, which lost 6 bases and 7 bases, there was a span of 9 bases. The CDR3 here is CASSPGIGYTF. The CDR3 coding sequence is TGTGCCAGCAGCCCGGGGATTGGCTACACCTTC.

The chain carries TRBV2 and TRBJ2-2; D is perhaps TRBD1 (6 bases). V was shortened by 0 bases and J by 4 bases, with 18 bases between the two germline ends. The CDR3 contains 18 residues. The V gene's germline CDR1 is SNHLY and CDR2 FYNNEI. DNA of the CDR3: TGTGCCAGCAGTGAAGCGCTTCAGGGGATGGCGGCCACCGGGGAGCTGTTTTTT. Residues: CASSEALQGMAATGELFF.

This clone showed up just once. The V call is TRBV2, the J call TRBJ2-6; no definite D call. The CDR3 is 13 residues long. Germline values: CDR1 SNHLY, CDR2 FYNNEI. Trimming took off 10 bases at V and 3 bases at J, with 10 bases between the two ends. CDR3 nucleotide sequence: TGTGCCACCCAGGCTCTTGGGGCCAACGTCCTGACTTTC. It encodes CATQALGANVLTF.

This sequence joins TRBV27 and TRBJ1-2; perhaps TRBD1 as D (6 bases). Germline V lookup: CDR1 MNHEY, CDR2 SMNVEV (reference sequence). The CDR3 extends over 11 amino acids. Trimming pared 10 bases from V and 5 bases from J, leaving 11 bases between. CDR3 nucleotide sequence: TGTGCCACCTTAACAGGGTATGGCTACACCTTC. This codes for CATLTGYGYTF.

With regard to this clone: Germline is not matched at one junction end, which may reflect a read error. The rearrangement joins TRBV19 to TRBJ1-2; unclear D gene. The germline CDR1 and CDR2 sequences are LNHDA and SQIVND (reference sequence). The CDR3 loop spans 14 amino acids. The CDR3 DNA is TGTGCCAGTAGTATAGGGTTAGGCGGAACGGAGCCCGCCTTC. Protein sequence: CASSIGLGGTEPAF.

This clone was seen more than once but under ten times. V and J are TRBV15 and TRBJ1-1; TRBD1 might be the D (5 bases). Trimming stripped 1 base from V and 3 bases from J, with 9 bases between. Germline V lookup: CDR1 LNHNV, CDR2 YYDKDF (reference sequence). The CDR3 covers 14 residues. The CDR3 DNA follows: TGTGCCACCAGCAGAGTTAGCAGGGACACTGAAGCTTTCTTT. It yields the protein CATSRVSRDTEAFF.

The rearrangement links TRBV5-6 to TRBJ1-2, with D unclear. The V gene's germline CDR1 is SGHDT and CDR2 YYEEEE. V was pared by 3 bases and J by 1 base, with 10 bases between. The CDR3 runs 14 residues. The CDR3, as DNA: TGTGCCAGCAGCTCGCGCCTCGATAACTATGGCTACACCTTC. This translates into CASSSRLDNYGYTF.

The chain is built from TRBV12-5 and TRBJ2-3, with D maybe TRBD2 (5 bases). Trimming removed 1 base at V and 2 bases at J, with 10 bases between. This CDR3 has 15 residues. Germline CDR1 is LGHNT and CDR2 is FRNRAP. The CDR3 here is CASGLASIHTDTQYF. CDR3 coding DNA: TGTGCTAGTGGTTTGGCTAGCATCCACACAGATACGCAGTATTTT. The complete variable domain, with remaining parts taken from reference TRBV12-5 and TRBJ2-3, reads DARVTQTPRHKVTEMGQEVTMRCQPILGHNTVFWYRQTMMQGLELLAYFRNRAPLDDSGMPKDRFSAEMPDATLATLKIQPSEPRDSAVYFCASGLASIHTDTQYFGPGTRLTVL.

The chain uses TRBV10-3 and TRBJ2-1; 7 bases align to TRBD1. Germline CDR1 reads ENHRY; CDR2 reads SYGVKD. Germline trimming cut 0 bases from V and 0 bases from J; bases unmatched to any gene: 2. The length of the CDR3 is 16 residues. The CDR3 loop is CAISESQGVSYNEQFF. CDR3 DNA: TGTGCCATCAGTGAGTCTCAGGGGGTCTCCTACAATGAGCAGTTCTTC.

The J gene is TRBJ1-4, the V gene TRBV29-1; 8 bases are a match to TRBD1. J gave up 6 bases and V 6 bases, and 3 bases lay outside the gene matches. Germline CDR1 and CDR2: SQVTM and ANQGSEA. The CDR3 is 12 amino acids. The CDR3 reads CSVPGGHEKLFF. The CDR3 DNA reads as TGCAGCGTGCCAGGGGGCCATGAAAAACTGTTTTTT.

This CDR3 is CAGLSVRGRNQPQHF. Written as DNA, the CDR3 is TGTGCCGGACTATCGGTCAGGGGGCGGAATCAGCCCCAGCATTTT. The chain carries TRBV6-5 and TRBJ1-5; 8 positions agree with TRBD1. CDR1 is MNHEY and CDR2 is SVGAGI in the germline V gene. The CDR3 has 15 amino acids. J gave up 4 bases and V 11 bases, and 13 bases lay outside the gene matches.